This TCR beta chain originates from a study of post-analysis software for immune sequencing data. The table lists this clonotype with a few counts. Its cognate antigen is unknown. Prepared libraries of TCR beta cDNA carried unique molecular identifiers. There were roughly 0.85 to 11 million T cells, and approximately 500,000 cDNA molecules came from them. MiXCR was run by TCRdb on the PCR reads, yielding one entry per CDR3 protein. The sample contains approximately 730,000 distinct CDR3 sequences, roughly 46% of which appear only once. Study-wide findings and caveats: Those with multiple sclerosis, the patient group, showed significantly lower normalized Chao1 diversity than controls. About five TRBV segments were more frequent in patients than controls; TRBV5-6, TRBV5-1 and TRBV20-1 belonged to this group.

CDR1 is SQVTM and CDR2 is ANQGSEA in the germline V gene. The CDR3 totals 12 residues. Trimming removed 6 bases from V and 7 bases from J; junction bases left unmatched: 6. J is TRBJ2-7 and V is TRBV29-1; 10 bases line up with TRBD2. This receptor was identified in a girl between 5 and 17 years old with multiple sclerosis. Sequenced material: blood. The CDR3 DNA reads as TGCAGCGTCCTAGCGGGAGCTGAAGAGCAGTACTTC. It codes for CSVLAGAEEQYF.